The rows below give T cell receptor beta chains drawn from one sample of a study. TCRdb recomputed calls from the 5' RACE reads with MiXCR, one row per CDR3 protein. The sample has some 30,000 distinct CDR3 sequences; about a quarter are singletons. Specimen: naive CD4+ T cells sorted from a lymph node. The receptors derive from a female donor with breast cancer. The CDR3 runs from the conserved cysteine through the conserved F or W. Each record gives: V gene, clone size, J gene, D gene, CDR3 protein, CDR3 DNA. D genes are given only for firm matches. Size values are once, few and many counts, or a class for expanded clones, and some rows have none.

>TRBV18|NA|TRBJ1-6|TRBD1
CASSKGGGNSSLHF
TGTGCCAGCTCAAAAGGGGGCGGCAATTCATCCCTCCACTTT
>TRBV5-4|few|TRBJ2-3|TRBD2
CASSNLAGASTDTQYF
TGTGCCAGCAGCAACCTAGCGGGGGCTAGCACAGATACGCAGTATTTT
>TRBV5-5|NA|TRBJ2-5|NA
CASSLTRQETQYF
TGTGCCAGCAGCCTGACAAGACAAGAGACCCAGTACTTC
>TRBV4-2|few|TRBJ2-3|TRBD2
CASSRGLAGGVTDTQYF
TGTGCCAGCAGCCGGGGACTAGCGGGGGGCGTCACAGATACGCAGTATTTT
>TRBV4-2|few|TRBJ2-5|TRBD1
CTSSPDRDQETQYF
TGTACCAGCAGCCCCGACAGGGACCAAGAGACCCAGTACTTC
>TRBV7-3|few|TRBJ2-1|NA
CASSNGPVNEQFF
TGTGCCAGCAGCAATGGGCCGGTCAATGAGCAGTTCTTC
>TRBV10-2|NA|TRBJ2-7|TRBD2
CASAPGRDYEQYF
TGCGCCAGCGCCCCAGGGAGGGACTACGAGCAGTACTTC
>TRBV7-9|NA|TRBJ2-3|TRBD2
CASSYPGGETDTQYF
TGTGCCAGCAGCTACCCGGGGGGTGAGACAGATACGCAGTATTTT
>TRBV12-3/TRBV12-4|NA|TRBJ2-3|NA
CASSLSGDTQYF
TGTGCCAGCAGTTTATCGGGGGATACGCAGTATTTT
>TRBV24-1|NA|TRBJ2-1|NA
CATSRGQIREQFF
TGTGCCACCAGTCGGGGACAAATAAGGGAGCAGTTCTTC
>TRBV29-1|medium-sized|TRBJ2-5|NA
CSVGGGRGLEETQYF
TGCAGCGTTGGCGGAGGCCGGGGGCTAGAAGAGACCCAGTACTTC
>TRBV4-3|NA|TRBJ2-1|TRBD2
CASSQDWRLAGANEQFF
TGCGCCAGCAGCCAAGATTGGAGACTAGCGGGAGCCAATGAGCAGTTCTTC
>TRBV25-1|NA|TRBJ2-2|TRBD1
CASTPNRGTGELFF
TGTGCCAGCACCCCCAACAGGGGGACCGGGGAGCTGTTTTTT
>TRBV12-3/TRBV12-4|NA|TRBJ2-2|NA
CASSLKTFTGELFF
TGTGCCAGCAGTTTAAAGACTTTCACCGGGGAGCTGTTTTTT
>TRBV28|NA|TRBJ2-7|NA
CASSSSGTQHTYEQYF
TGTGCCAGCAGTTCCTCCGGGACCCAACACACCTACGAGCAGTACTTC
>TRBV20-1|few|TRBJ1-4|TRBD1
CSATDRGPEKLFF
TGCAGTGCTACGGACAGGGGGCCTGAAAAACTGTTTTTT
>TRBV6-6|many|TRBJ1-5|NA
CASSPRQPQHF
TGTGCCAGCAGCCCCCGGCAGCCCCAGCATTTT
>TRBV9|few|TRBJ2-3|TRBD2
CASSQSGSATDTQYF
TGTGCCAGCAGTCAAAGCGGGAGTGCGACAGATACGCAGTATTTT
>TRBV7-3|few|TRBJ2-2|TRBD1
CASSLGTANTGELFF
TGTGCCAGCAGCTTAGGGACAGCGAACACCGGGGAGCTGTTTTTT
>TRBV5-1|NA|TRBJ1-2|NA
CASSPLKAANYGYTF
TGCGCCAGCAGCCCTTTGAAAGCAGCTAACTATGGCTACACCTTC
>TRBV15|NA|TRBJ1-5|NA
CATSRDLKSSNQPQHF
TGTGCCACCAGCAGAGATCTCAAGAGTAGCAATCAGCCCCAGCATTTT
>TRBV5-1|NA|TRBJ2-1|TRBD2
CASSFEGREPRNEQLF
TGCGCCAGCAGCTTCGAAGGGCGGGAGCCCCGGAATGAGCAGCTCTTC
>TRBV7-3|NA|TRBJ2-5|TRBD2
CASSATGTSGSLVQETQYF
TGTGCCAGCAGCGCAACCGGGACTAGCGGGAGTCTGGTTCAAGAGACCCAGTACTTC
>TRBV7-8|NA|TRBJ2-7|TRBD1
CASTFRDRAYEQYF
TGTGCCAGCACCTTCCGGGACAGGGCCTACGAGCAGTACTTC
>TRBV7-3|many|TRBJ2-1|NA
CASSPTRGENEQFF
TGTGCCAGCAGCCCTACCAGGGGGGAGAATGAGCAGTTCTTC
>TRBV20-1|few|TRBJ2-1|NA
CSARSSGSEQFF
TGCAGTGCTAGGTCGTCGGGGAGTGAGCAGTTCTTC
>TRBV20-1|few|TRBJ2-5|NA
CSASRLGEVQETQYF
TGCAGTGCTAGTCGCCTGGGGGAAGTCCAAGAGACCCAGTACTTC
>TRBV10-1|few|TRBJ2-3|NA
CASSERASRDTQYF
TGCGCCAGCAGTGAGAGGGCTAGCAGAGATACGCAGTATTTT
>TRBV4-3|many|TRBJ2-5|TRBD1
CASSRGQGDGETQYF
TGCGCCAGCAGCCGCGGACAGGGGGACGGAGAGACCCAGTACTTC
>TRBV5-1|NA|TRBJ2-7|NA
CASSFTAAGEQYF
TGCGCCAGCAGCTTTACAGCCGCGGGCGAGCAGTACTTC
>TRBV4-1|NA|TRBJ1-2|NA
CASSQIGGRTSYGYTF
TGCGCCAGCAGCCAAATCGGGGGCAGAACCTCCTATGGCTACACCTTC
>TRBV7-3|few|TRBJ2-5|TRBD2
CASSLSGGLETQYF
TGTGCCAGCAGCTTAAGCGGGGGACTAGAGACCCAGTACTTC
>TRBV20-1|NA|TRBJ2-1|TRBD1
CSASGTGTYNEQFF
TGCAGTGCTAGCGGGACAGGGACCTACAATGAGCAGTTCTTC
>TRBV9|few|TRBJ2-5|NA
CASSVVGWEETQYF
TGTGCCAGCAGCGTAGTGGGCTGGGAAGAGACCCAGTACTTC
>TRBV10-3|few|TRBJ2-2|TRBD2
CAVSPAGGPGELFF
TGTGCCGTCAGCCCGGCGGGAGGTCCCGGGGAGCTGTTTTTT
>TRBV6-2/TRBV6-3|many|TRBJ2-1|NA
CASSYPYNEQFF
TGTGCCAGCAGTTACCCATACAATGAGCAGTTCTTC
>TRBV27|NA|TRBJ2-7|NA
CASSSSWLASYEQYF
TGTGCCAGCAGTTCTTCTTGGCTAGCGTCGTACGAGCAGTACTTC
>TRBV20-1|NA|TRBJ1-5|NA
CSGAGSNQPQHF
TGCAGTGGCGCGGGTAGCAATCAGCCCCAGCATTTT
>TRBV4-1|few|TRBJ1-2|NA
CASSQWTAGTNYGYTF
TGCGCCAGCAGCCAATGGACGGCAGGGACGAACTATGGCTACACCTTC
>TRBV20-1|NA|TRBJ2-7|TRBD1
CSARGGTVYSYEQYF
TGCAGTGCTAGAGGGGGGACAGTGTACTCCTACGAGCAGTACTTC
>TRBV7-6|few|TRBJ2-7|NA
CASSLWTRLRSSYEQYF
TGTGCCAGCAGCTTATGGACCCGACTGAGGAGCTCCTACGAGCAGTACTTC
>TRBV6-6|few|TRBJ1-5|NA
CASIEWMHQPQHF
TGTGCCAGCATTGAGTGGATGCATCAGCCCCAGCATTTT
>TRBV24-1|NA|TRBJ2-3|NA
CATRDPGAGTAFTDTQYF
TGTGCCACCAGGGATCCGGGAGCCGGGACAGCCTTCACAGATACGCAGTATTTT
>TRBV7-2|medium-sized|TRBJ1-1|NA
CASSLGQNTEAFF
TGTGCCAGCAGCTTAGGCCAAAACACTGAAGCTTTCTTT
>TRBV6-2/TRBV6-3|NA|TRBJ2-3|TRBD2
CASSYLVREKFTDTQYF
TGTGCCAGCAGTTATTTGGTGCGGGAGAAGTTTACAGATACGCAGTATTTT
>TRBV12-3/TRBV12-4|NA|TRBJ1-1|TRBD1
CASTAGQFFNTEAFF
TGTGCCAGCACCGCGGGACAGTTTTTTAACACTGAAGCTTTCTTT
>TRBV6-6|medium-sized|TRBJ2-5|NA
CASSYSAETQYF
TGTGCCAGCAGTTACTCCGCGGAGACCCAGTACTTC
>TRBV5-6|few|TRBJ2-3|TRBD1
CASSLNRGLGDTQYF
TGTGCCAGCAGCTTAAACAGGGGGCTCGGAGATACGCAGTATTTT
>TRBV28|many|TRBJ2-1|TRBD2
CASSLIAGTYNEQFF
TGTGCCAGCAGTTTAATAGCGGGAACCTACAATGAGCAGTTCTTC
>TRBV11-2|NA|TRBJ1-1|NA
CASSLANEAFF
TGTGCCAGCAGCTTAGCGAATGAAGCTTTCTTT
>TRBV30|few|TRBJ2-1|NA
CAWTRPDEVWYEQFF
TGTGCCTGGACCCGTCCCGACGAAGTTTGGTATGAGCAGTTCTTC
>TRBV7-3|NA|TRBJ1-5|NA
CASSPYQGGNQPQHF
TGTGCCAGCAGCCCATATCAGGGAGGGAATCAGCCCCAGCATTTT